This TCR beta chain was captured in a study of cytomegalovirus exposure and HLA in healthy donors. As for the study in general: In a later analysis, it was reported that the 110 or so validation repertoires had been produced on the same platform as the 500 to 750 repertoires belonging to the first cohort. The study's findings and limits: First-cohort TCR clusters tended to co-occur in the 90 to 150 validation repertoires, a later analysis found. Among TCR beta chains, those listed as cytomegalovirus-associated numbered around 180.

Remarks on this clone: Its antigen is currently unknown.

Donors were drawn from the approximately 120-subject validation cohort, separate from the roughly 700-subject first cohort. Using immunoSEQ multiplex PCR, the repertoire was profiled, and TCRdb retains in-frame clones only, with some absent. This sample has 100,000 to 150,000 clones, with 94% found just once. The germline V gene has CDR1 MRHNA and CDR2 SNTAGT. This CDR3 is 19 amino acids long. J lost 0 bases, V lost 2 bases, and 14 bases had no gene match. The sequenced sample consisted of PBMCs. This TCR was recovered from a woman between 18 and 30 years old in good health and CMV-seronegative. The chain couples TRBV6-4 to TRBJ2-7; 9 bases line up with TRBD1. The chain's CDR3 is CASSDRRDRVGLNSYEQYF. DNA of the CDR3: TGTGCCAGCAGTGACCGCCGGGACAGGGTTGGCCTGAACTCCTACGAGCAGTACTTC.